The entry below describes one T cell receptor beta chain. This clonotype was detected many times. It lacks a known antigen. There are no base qualities to consult, and no much larger clone falls within one base. This entry is derived from a study of human T cells and chemical hapten exposure (dated by TCRdb to 2020 to 2023). In terms of the full investigation: For sensitization, 2% DPC in acetone was applied to a roughly 2 cm by roughly 2 cm area of upper inner arm skin. The patient cohort, mostly female, included alopecia areata with under or over 50% scalp involvement, alopecia totalis and alopecia universalis. Libraries were pooled for sequencing, and per-sample TCR yields varied mainly because of small differences in library volumes within the pool. For TCR sequencing, blood came from 25 to 30 alopecia patients at anywhere from one to four time points (pre-sensitization, 2, 6 and 24 weeks). Peripheral blood TCR repertoire changes were tracked in vivo in alopecia patients during primary and secondary sensitization to the hapten diphenylcyclopropenone (DPC). Throughout the study period of 20 to 30 weeks, patients also received therapeutic DPC doses to the scalp every week. Blood was sampled from patients pre-sensitization (week 0) and at 2, 6 and about 24 weeks after DPC sensitization. Patch tests used Finn chambers with 0.01% DPC on the upper back, scored after 6 days by International Contact Dermatitis Research Group standards. Findings and caveats that apply to the study as a whole: Because every patient had alopecia, a presumed autoimmune disease, the patients' immune response might differ from that of healthy individuals. Repeated subsampling changed both the strength of the expansion versus patch-test correlation and the threshold at which that correlation became significant. DPC sensitization did not change the number of TCRs with a frequency above 1 in 1000, and there was no evidence of changes in global repertoire structure. Significantly more large CDR3 similarity clusters were formed by expanded TCRs than by pre-sensitization or healthy control sets, consistent with antigen-driven responses. A positive correlation was found between the number of PT1 expanded TCRs and patch test score, with significance reached at thresholds 8, 16 and 32 but not 4.

Libraries were prepared through RACE. Sequencing instrument: NextSeq 500. During library preparation, unique molecular identifiers were attached to individual cDNA molecules so that TCRs could be counted quantitatively and reproducibly. From each blood RNA sample, both TCR alpha and TCR beta chains were sequenced. The published analysis was carried out like this. A median of around 100,000 TCRs per sample was observed, with a range of about 23,224 to 700,000. The Decombinator software suite was used to annotate V, J and CDR3 in the TCR reads. Every sample was subsampled to the same number of TCRs (28,000) for the PS versus PT1 abundance plots. Expanded TCRs were defined as absent before sensitization and observed at least eight times at the 2-week time point. TCRdb applied fastp at Q25 and MiXCR to the public reads, then kept only in-frame beta chains. Merged by CDR3 protein, the rows form single entries marked with the most common genes and DNA. These V and J calls rely on TCRdb rather than the paper's analysis. In this sample the table shows about 40,000 distinct CDR3 sequences, more than 8.5% of which occur a single time. The ten largest clones add up to over 12% of the sample.

In the paper's terms, the time point label means: patch test 2, 6 weeks after DPC sensitization. The treatment or condition label corresponds to: therapeutic diphenylcyclopropenone sensitization with weekly scalp DPC. At every patch-test visit, the blood draw took place before the patch test was put on. To be eligible, patients had to be aged 18 to 70, diagnosed with alopecia and judged suitable for DPC therapy, while pregnant patients were excluded. Total RNA was isolated from unfractionated whole blood collected in Tempus Blood RNA tubes. The clonotype originates from a woman in her thirties or forties with alopecia areata. Some clones in this sample may be carry-over from other donors' samples. Sequences were derived from whole blood, sampled in connection with sensitization to the hapten diphenylcyclopropenone (DPC).

The nucleotide sequence reads as follows: TGTGCCAGCAGCACCCGGGACAGAGCGAACACCGGGGAGCTGTTTTTT. It translates to CASSTRDRANTGELFF. The sequence is built from TRBV9 and TRBJ2-2, with 7 bases in between that match TRBD1. Unmatched junction bases come to 6, with V trimmed by 4 bases and J by 0 bases. From its cysteine to its phenylalanine, the CDR3 spans 16 amino acids. Only the CDR3 DNA is retained, 48 bases long and in frame from the first base. From the germline V gene, CDR1 is SGDLS and CDR2 is YYNGEE.